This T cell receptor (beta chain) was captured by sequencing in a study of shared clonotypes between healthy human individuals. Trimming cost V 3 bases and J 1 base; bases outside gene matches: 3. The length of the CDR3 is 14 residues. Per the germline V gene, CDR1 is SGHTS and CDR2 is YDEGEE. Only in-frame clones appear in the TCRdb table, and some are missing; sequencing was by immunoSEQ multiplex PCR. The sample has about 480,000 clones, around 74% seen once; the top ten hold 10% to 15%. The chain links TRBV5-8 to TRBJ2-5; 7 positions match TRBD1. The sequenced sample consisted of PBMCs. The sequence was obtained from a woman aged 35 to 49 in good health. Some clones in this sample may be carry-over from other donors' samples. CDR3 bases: TGTGCCAGCAGCTGGGACAGTATCCAAGAGACCCAGTACTTC. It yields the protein CASSWDSIQETQYF.